This is a list of T cell receptor beta chains from one sample in a study of technical replicates of blood from a few donors. The repertoire was sequenced with immunoSEQ multiplex PCR; TCRdb's copy has only in-frame clones and lacks some. The repertoire holds about 89,000 clones, 85% to 95% seen once, with 0.24% in the top ten. Material for sequencing was T cells isolated from PBMCs. These receptors were collected from a human donor in good health. The CDR3 runs from the conserved cysteine through the conserved F or W. Each record gives: D gene, J gene, clone size, V gene, CDR3 protein, CDR3 DNA. The D gene is left open where the match is weak. Not all rows give a size; the values are once, few, many and, for expanded clones, a class.

D gene: NA; J gene: TRBJ2-4; clone size: NA; V gene: TRBV6-1; CDR3 protein: CASKGTRLYF; CDR3 DNA: TGTGCCAGCAAGGGGACAAGGCTCTACTTC
D gene: NA; J gene: TRBJ1-1; clone size: NA; V gene: TRBV30; CDR3 protein: CASQIRQEPQAFF; CDR3 DNA: TGTGCCTCTCAAATAAGACAGGAACCCCAAGCTTTCTTT
D gene: TRBD1; J gene: TRBJ1-3; clone size: NA; V gene: TRBV6-5; CDR3 protein: CASSSVGGGLNTIYF; CDR3 DNA: TGTGCCAGCAGTTCGGTAGGAGGGGGCTTGAACACCATATATTTT
D gene: NA; J gene: TRBJ2-3; clone size: NA; V gene: TRBV30; CDR3 protein: CAWSVLGGADTQYF; CDR3 DNA: TGTGCCTGGAGTGTATTAGGGGGGGCAGATACGCAGTATTTT
D gene: TRBD1; J gene: TRBJ2-2; clone size: once; V gene: TRBV6-6; CDR3 protein: CASSYRDSRAGELFF; CDR3 DNA: TGTGCCAGCAGTTACCGGGACAGTCGGGCCGGGGAGCTGTTTTTT
D gene: NA; J gene: TRBJ2-3; clone size: NA; V gene: TRBV30; CDR3 protein: CAWKEALLTDTQYF; CDR3 DNA: TGTGCCTGGAAGGAGGCGCTGCTCACAGATACGCAGTATTTT
D gene: TRBD1; J gene: TRBJ2-5; clone size: NA; V gene: TRBV19; CDR3 protein: CASKETGGYQETQYF; CDR3 DNA: TGTGCCAGTAAAGAGACAGGGGGCTACCAAGAGACCCAGTACTTC
D gene: TRBD1; J gene: TRBJ1-1; clone size: once; V gene: TRBV28; CDR3 protein: CASAWTGGLNTEAFF; CDR3 DNA: TGTGCCAGCGCCTGGACAGGGGGCTTGAACACTGAAGCTTTCTTT
D gene: NA; J gene: TRBJ2-7; clone size: NA; V gene: TRBV25-1; CDR3 protein: CASSEWLGEGVRVYEQYF; CDR3 DNA: TGTGCCAGCAGTGAATGGTTGGGTGAAGGGGTAAGAGTCTACGAGCAGTACTTC
D gene: TRBD1; J gene: TRBJ1-2; clone size: NA; V gene: TRBV6-1; CDR3 protein: CASIDRVTVHPNYGYTF; CDR3 DNA: TGTGCCAGCATTGACAGGGTAACAGTCCATCCTAACTATGGCTACACCTTC
D gene: NA; J gene: TRBJ1-1; clone size: NA; V gene: TRBV4-1; CDR3 protein: CASSHQGMSTEAFF; CDR3 DNA: TGCGCCAGCAGCCACCAGGGCATGAGCACTGAAGCTTTCTTT
D gene: NA; J gene: TRBJ1-2; clone size: once; V gene: TRBV20-1; CDR3 protein: CSARPTGGYTF; CDR3 DNA: TGCAGTGCTAGGCCGACGGGTGGCTACACCTTC
D gene: NA; J gene: TRBJ2-2; clone size: NA; V gene: TRBV29-1; CDR3 protein: CSVIDTGELFF; CDR3 DNA: TGCAGCGTTATCGACACCGGGGAGCTGTTTTTT
D gene: TRBD2; J gene: TRBJ2-7; clone size: NA; V gene: TRBV28; CDR3 protein: CASSPLAGGYEQYF; CDR3 DNA: TGTGCCAGCAGCCCCCTAGCGGGAGGCTACGAGCAGTACTTC
D gene: NA; J gene: TRBJ2-7; clone size: NA; V gene: TRBV9; CDR3 protein: CASSVMPGSYEQYF; CDR3 DNA: TGTGCCAGCAGCGTAATGCCGGGTTCCTACGAGCAGTACTTC
D gene: NA; J gene: TRBJ2-1; clone size: NA; V gene: TRBV7-9; CDR3 protein: CASSRPGTSGANEQFF; CDR3 DNA: TGTGCCAGCAGCCGCCCAGGGACATCTGGTGCTAATGAGCAGTTCTTC
D gene: NA; J gene: TRBJ1-2; clone size: NA; V gene: TRBV7-2; CDR3 protein: CASSLSRGLLYGYTF; CDR3 DNA: TGTGCCAGCAGCTTAAGTAGGGGACTTCTCTATGGCTACACCTTC
D gene: NA; J gene: TRBJ2-5; clone size: few; V gene: TRBV7-9; CDR3 protein: CASSLSGAIQETQYF; CDR3 DNA: TGTGCCAGCAGCTTAAGTGGGGCTATTCAAGAGACCCAGTACTTC
D gene: TRBD1; J gene: TRBJ2-3; clone size: NA; V gene: TRBV5-1; CDR3 protein: CASSPGTGSTDTQYF; CDR3 DNA: TGCGCCAGCAGCCCTGGGACAGGGTCGACAGATACGCAGTATTTT
D gene: TRBD2; J gene: TRBJ2-1; clone size: NA; V gene: TRBV4-1; CDR3 protein: CASSHPLAGGDNEQFF; CDR3 DNA: TGCGCCAGCAGCCACCCATTAGCGGGAGGGGACAATGAGCAGTTCTTC
D gene: NA; J gene: TRBJ1-4; clone size: NA; V gene: TRBV7-8; CDR3 protein: CASSSSIGTGSEKLFF; CDR3 DNA: NA
D gene: TRBD1; J gene: TRBJ2-7; clone size: NA; V gene: TRBV7-8; CDR3 protein: CASSFERLDRTLSYEQYF; CDR3 DNA: TGTGCCAGCAGCTTCGAACGTTTGGACAGGACCCTTTCCTACGAGCAGTACTTC
D gene: TRBD1; J gene: TRBJ1-1; clone size: NA; V gene: TRBV11-2; CDR3 protein: CASSFRRTGTEAFF; CDR3 DNA: TGTGCCAGCAGCTTCAGGAGGACAGGGACTGAAGCTTTCTTT
D gene: NA; J gene: TRBJ2-7; clone size: NA; V gene: TRBV27; CDR3 protein: CASSFGASSYEQYF; CDR3 DNA: TGTGCCAGCAGTTTTGGAGCAAGCTCCTACGAGCAGTACTTC
D gene: NA; J gene: TRBJ2-1; clone size: NA; V gene: TRBV5-4; CDR3 protein: CASSGWDSVNEQFF; CDR3 DNA: TGTGCCAGCAGTGGGTGGGACTCAGTCAATGAGCAGTTCTTC
D gene: NA; J gene: TRBJ2-5; clone size: NA; V gene: TRBV28; CDR3 protein: CASSFGGKETQYF; CDR3 DNA: TGTGCCAGCAGTTTTGGAGGAAAAGAGACCCAGTACTTC
D gene: NA; J gene: TRBJ1-1; clone size: NA; V gene: TRBV5-4; CDR3 protein: CASSMGGYTEAFF; CDR3 DNA: TGTGCCAGCAGCATGGGAGGGTACACTGAAGCTTTCTTT
D gene: NA; J gene: TRBJ1-2; clone size: NA; V gene: TRBV15; CDR3 protein: CATSRDVGRGFGYTF; CDR3 DNA: TGTGCCACCAGCAGAGATGTAGGCAGGGGTTTTGGCTACACCTTC
D gene: TRBD1; J gene: TRBJ1-2; clone size: NA; V gene: TRBV10-1; CDR3 protein: CASSTDRGGGYTF; CDR3 DNA: TGCGCCAGCAGTACGGACAGGGGAGGCGGCTACACCTTC
D gene: NA; J gene: TRBJ2-7; clone size: NA; V gene: TRBV6-5; CDR3 protein: CASATSSYEQYF; CDR3 DNA: TGTGCCAGCGCCACGAGCTCCTACGAGCAGTACTTC
D gene: TRBD1; J gene: TRBJ1-2; clone size: NA; V gene: TRBV5-1; CDR3 protein: CASSGGQNYGYTF; CDR3 DNA: TGCGCCAGCAGCGGGGGACAGAACTATGGCTACACCTTC
D gene: NA; J gene: TRBJ1-1; clone size: NA; V gene: TRBV10-3; CDR3 protein: CAIQVSASSNTEAFF; CDR3 DNA: TGTGCCATCCAAGTTTCAGCGTCCTCGAACACTGAAGCTTTCTTT
D gene: NA; J gene: TRBJ1-3; clone size: NA; V gene: TRBV13; CDR3 protein: CASSFSGAWAGNTIYF; CDR3 DNA: TGTGCCAGCAGCTTTTCTGGGGCGTGGGCTGGAAACACCATATATTTT
D gene: NA; J gene: TRBJ1-4; clone size: NA; V gene: TRBV21-1; CDR3 protein: CASSQGVNNEKLFF; CDR3 DNA: TGTGCCAGCAGTCAGGGGGTGAATAATGAAAAACTGTTTTTT
D gene: NA; J gene: TRBJ1-1; clone size: once; V gene: TRBV7-2; CDR3 protein: CASSSWANTEAFF; CDR3 DNA: TGTGCCAGCAGCTCCTGGGCTAACACTGAAGCTTTCTTT
D gene: NA; J gene: TRBJ2-5; clone size: NA; V gene: TRBV2; CDR3 protein: CASVPQGIETQYF; CDR3 DNA: TGTGCCAGTGTACCACAGGGAATAGAGACCCAGTACTTC
D gene: NA; J gene: TRBJ1-2; clone size: NA; V gene: TRBV6-5; CDR3 protein: CASSLDPRGRGYTF; CDR3 DNA: TGTGCCAGCAGCCTAGATCCGCGGGGGAGGGGCTACACCTTC
D gene: NA; J gene: TRBJ2-5; clone size: NA; V gene: TRBV14; CDR3 protein: CASSESPGWGRLETQYF; CDR3 DNA: TGTGCCAGCAGCGAATCCCCAGGGTGGGGGAGGTTGGAGACCCAGTACTTC
D gene: NA; J gene: TRBJ2-3; clone size: NA; V gene: TRBV9; CDR3 protein: CASEVGKGAAADTQYF; CDR3 DNA: TGTGCCAGTGAAGTGGGGAAAGGGGCGGCGGCAGATACGCAGTATTTT
D gene: TRBD2; J gene: TRBJ2-5; clone size: NA; V gene: TRBV2; CDR3 protein: CASSRSGGRQETQYF; CDR3 DNA: TGTGCCAGCAGTCGTAGCGGGGGGCGCCAAGAGACCCAGTACTTC
D gene: TRBD1; J gene: TRBJ1-5; clone size: NA; V gene: TRBV7-2; CDR3 protein: CASSYTGTGAHSNQPQHF; CDR3 DNA: TGTGCCAGCAGCTATACCGGGACAGGGGCCCATAGCAATCAGCCCCAGCATTTT
D gene: NA; J gene: TRBJ2-7; clone size: NA; V gene: TRBV5-1; CDR3 protein: CASSPGVAAYEQYF; CDR3 DNA: TGCGCCAGCAGCCCCGGGGTAGCGGCCTACGAGCAGTACTTC